The 18 T cell receptor beta chains in this list originate from one sample, sequenced in a study of technical replicates of blood from a few donors. TCRdb keeps only in-frame clones here, not all; method: immunoSEQ multiplex PCR. Counted here are roughly 13,000 clones, more than 80% occurring once; the ten biggest clones make up about 11%. Sequenced input: PBMCs. These receptors were collected from a human donor in good health.

The chain carries TRBV5-6 and TRBJ1-5; D call uncertain. This CDR3 contains 13 residues. V lost 5 bases and J lost 2, with 8 bases in between. The V gene's germline CDR1 is SGHDT and CDR2 YYEEEE. The CDR3 DNA reads as TGTGCCAGCAGTTGGGCCGGCAATCAGCCCCAGCATTTT. It yields the protein CASSWAGNQPQHF.

The chain recombines TRBV28 with TRBJ2-1; 10 nucleotides align to TRBD2. V was clipped by 8 bases and J by 7 bases; unmatched bases: 8. Germline lookup yields CDR1 MDHEN and CDR2 SYDVKM. This CDR3 has 14 amino acids. CDR3 sequence: CASGISGRGNEQFF. DNA of the CDR3: TGTGCCAGCGGTATAAGCGGGAGGGGTAATGAGCAGTTCTTC.

Only one count was recorded for this clone. J is TRBJ2-3 and V is TRBV7-9, with TRBD2 matching over 7 bases. Germline lookup yields CDR1 SEHNR and CDR2 FQNEAQ (reference sequence). J was trimmed by 4 bases and V by 5 bases; bases with no gene match: 6. The CDR3 has 14 residues. The CDR3 is CASSLGLGSDTQYF. CDR3 in DNA: TGTGCCAGCAGCCTCGGACTAGGATCAGATACGCAGTATTTT.

The chain links TRBV25-1 to TRBJ2-5; TRBD1 might be the D (5 bases). The CDR3 spans 12 residues. The V and J ends lost 5 bases and 4 bases respectively, with 8 bases between them. Per the germline V gene, CDR1 is MGHDK and CDR2 is SYGVNS. This chain's CDR3 is CASSLRAETQYF. Written as DNA, the CDR3 is TGTGCCAGCAGTCTCAGGGCAGAGACCCAGTACTTC.

This clone was counted between two and nine times. The chain recombines TRBV5-1 with TRBJ2-2, with 8 bases that match TRBD1. The germline V gene has CDR1 SGHRS and CDR2 YFSETQ. This CDR3 comprises 13 residues. V lost 3 bases and J lost 7; bases outside the gene matches: 2. The CDR3 nucleotides read TGCGCCAGCAGCTACACAGGGGGCGGGGAGCTGTTTTTT. The encoded protein is CASSYTGGGELFF.

The rearrangement joins TRBV9 to TRBJ2-7, with 8 bases lining up with TRBD1. The germline gives CDR1 SGDLS, CDR2 YYNGEE. V dropped 4 bases and J dropped 5; count of bases not matched to a gene: 8. This CDR3 comprises 14 residues. The CDR3, as DNA: TGTGCCAGCAGCCCCTGGACAGGGCACCACGAGCAGTACTTC. It specifies CASSPWTGHHEQYF.

The rearrangement uses TRBV7-9 and TRBJ2-3, with 7 positions matching TRBD2. CDR3 length: 16 amino acids. Germline lookup yields CDR1 SEHNR and CDR2 FQNEAQ (reference sequence). J gave up 4 bases and V 5 bases, and 12 bases lay outside the gene matches. CDR3 amino acids: CASSPSWEGPADTQYF. The CDR3 DNA is TGTGCCAGCAGCCCCAGCTGGGAGGGCCCCGCAGATACGCAGTATTTT.

This clone appeared a single time. The chain employs TRBV6-1 and TRBJ1-5; 8 bases fit TRBD1. The CDR3 totals 14 residues. Germline loops: CDR1 MNHNS, CDR2 SASEGT. The J segment lost 1 base and the V segment lost 10 bases, leaving 6 bases of the junction unmatched. CDR3: CATEQGGSNQPQHF. CDR3 nucleotides: TGTGCCACCGAACAGGGGGGCAGCAATCAGCCCCAGCATTTT.

V usage is TRBV27 and J usage is TRBJ1-4; D not resolved. V was shortened by 3 bases and J by 5 bases, with 10 bases between the two germline ends. This CDR3 comprises 14 residues. Germline V gene data show CDR1 as MNHEY and CDR2 as SMNVEV (reference sequence). CDR3 nucleotides: TGTGCCAGCAGTTTTCGCAGAGCGAATGAAAAACTGTTTTTT. It yields the protein CASSFRRANEKLFF.

The sample holds one count of this clone. The rearrangement joins TRBV28 to TRBJ2-7, with TRBD2 matching over 13 bases. Germline V gives CDR1 MDHEN, CDR2 SYDVKM. The CDR3 is 15 amino acids. V lost 6 bases to trimming and J lost 5 bases; unmatched junction nucleotides: 7. Written as DNA, the CDR3 is TGTGCCAGCAGCCGAATCGGGACTAGCGGGAACGAGCAGTACTTC. Translating it yields CASSRIGTSGNEQYF.

The V call is TRBV2, the J call TRBJ2-1; 7 bases align to TRBD2. J was trimmed by 8 bases and V by 6 bases; bases with no gene match: 19. Per germline, CDR1 SNHLY and CDR2 FYNNEI. This CDR3 is built from 17 residues. CDR3 sequence reads: CASRESPLAGASDEQFF. For the CDR3, the DNA is TGTGCCAGCAGGGAATCCCCCTTGGCGGGAGCATCCGATGAGCAGTTCTTC.

The chain recombines TRBV28 with TRBJ2-5, with 10 nucleotides matching TRBD2. TRBJ2-7 explains the end of the DNA better; the J call may be wrong. Germline CDR1 and CDR2: MDHEN and SYDVKM. The CDR3 covers 13 residues. The DNA of the CDR3 is TGTGCCAGCTTTACTAGCGGGAACTACGAGCAGTACTTC. This encodes CASFTSGNYEQYF.

This clone was recorded a few times. The chain carries TRBV28 and TRBJ1-1, with 8 bases lining up with TRBD1. Germline-derived CDR1 and CDR2 are MDHEN and SYDVKM. The CDR3 runs to 17 residues. V shed 3 bases and J 1 base; nucleotides not matched to a gene: 10. CDR3 sequence reads: CASSFLPGQEQNTEAFF. As DNA, the CDR3 is TGTGCCAGCAGTTTTCTACCGGGACAGGAGCAGAACACTGAAGCTTTCTTT.

V usage is TRBV28 and J usage is TRBJ2-2; tentatively, D is TRBD1 (6 bases). The CDR3 has 15 residues. The ends were cut back, 7 bases at V and 0 bases at J, with 12 bases in the middle. Germline CDR1 is MDHEN and CDR2 is SYDVKM. The CDR3 loop is CASKEDSANTGELFF. In DNA form, the CDR3 reads TGTGCCAGCAAGGAGGACAGTGCGAACACCGGGGAGCTGTTTTTT. Complete variable domain (other parts from reference TRBV28 and TRBJ2-2): DVKVTQSSRYLVKRTGEKVFLECVQDMDHENMFWYRQDPGLGLRLIYFSYDVKMKEKGDIPEGYSVSREKKERFSLILESASTNQTSMYLCASKEDSANTGELFFGEGSRLTVL.

The J gene is TRBJ2-1, the V gene TRBV7-8; D is unclear. Looked up from germline, CDR1 is SGHVS and CDR2 is FQNEAQ. V was trimmed by 2 bases and J by 8 bases, leaving 16 bases between them. The CDR3 extends over 15 amino acids. This CDR3 is CASSLLLGSRDEQFF. The CDR3 coding sequence is TGTGCCAGCAGCTTACTTCTTGGTTCTCGGGATGAGCAGTTCTTC. The variable domain in full, with the rest retrieved from reference TRBV7-8 and TRBJ2-1, is GAGVSQSPRYKVAKRGQDVALRCDPISGHVSLFWYQQALGQGPEFLTYFQNEAQLDKSGLPSDRFFAERPEGSVSTLKIQRTQQEDSAVYLCASSLLLGSRDEQFFGPGTRLTVL.

The DNA of the CDR3 is TGTGCCTGGAGTGCCCCAGGGCTCCAGAATGAAAAACTGTTTTTT. It encodes CAWSAPGLQNEKLFF. J is TRBJ1-4 and V is TRBV30; D may be TRBD1 (5 bases). Trimming cost V 1 base and J 5 bases, with 14 bases left between them. Per the germline V gene, CDR1 is GTSNPN and CDR2 is SVGIG (reference sequence). The CDR3 covers 15 residues.

The chain uses TRBV5-1 and TRBJ2-3; 8 bases map to TRBD1. The germline V gene has CDR1 SGHRS and CDR2 YFSETQ. The V gene end was trimmed by 3 bases and the J gene end by 2 bases; junction bases not matched to a gene: 8. The CDR3 extends over 16 amino acids. CDR3 coding DNA: TGCGCCAGCAGCTCCGGACAGGGTGGGTCCACAGATACGCAGTATTTT. This sequence encodes CASSSGQGGSTDTQYF.

This chain connects TRBV7-2 to TRBJ2-5; tentatively, D is TRBD2 (6 bases). CDR1 SGHTA and CDR2 FQGNSA come from the germline V gene. The CDR3 totals 14 residues. Trimming took off 5 bases at V and 5 bases at J, with 15 bases between the two ends. The chain's CDR3 is CASSGGVALETQYF. For the CDR3, the DNA is TGTGCCAGCAGCGGAGGGGTGGCTTTGGAGACCCAGTACTTC.